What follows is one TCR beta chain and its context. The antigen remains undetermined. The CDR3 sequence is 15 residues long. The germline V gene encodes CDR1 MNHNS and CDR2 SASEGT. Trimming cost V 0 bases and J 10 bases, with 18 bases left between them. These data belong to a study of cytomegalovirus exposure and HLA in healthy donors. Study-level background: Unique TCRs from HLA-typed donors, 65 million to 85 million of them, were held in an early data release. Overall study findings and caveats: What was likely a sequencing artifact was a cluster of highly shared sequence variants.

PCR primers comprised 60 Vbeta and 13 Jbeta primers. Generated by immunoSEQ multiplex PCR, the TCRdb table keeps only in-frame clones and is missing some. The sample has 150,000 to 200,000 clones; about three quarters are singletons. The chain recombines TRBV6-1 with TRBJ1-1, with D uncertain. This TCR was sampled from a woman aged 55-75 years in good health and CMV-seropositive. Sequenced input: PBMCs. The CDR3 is CASSEAWASLSGAFF. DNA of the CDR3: TGTGCCAGCAGTGAAGCGTGGGCGTCCCTAAGTGGAGCTTTCTTT.